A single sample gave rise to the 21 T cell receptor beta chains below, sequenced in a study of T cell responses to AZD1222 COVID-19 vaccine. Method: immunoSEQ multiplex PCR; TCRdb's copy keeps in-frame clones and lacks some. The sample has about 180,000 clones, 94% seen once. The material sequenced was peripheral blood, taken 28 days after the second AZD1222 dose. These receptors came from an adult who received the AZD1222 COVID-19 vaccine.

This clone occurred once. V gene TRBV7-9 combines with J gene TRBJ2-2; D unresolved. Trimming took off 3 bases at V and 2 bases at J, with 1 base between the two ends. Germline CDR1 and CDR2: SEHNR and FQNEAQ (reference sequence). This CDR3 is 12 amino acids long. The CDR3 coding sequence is TGTGCCAGCAGCTTTAACACCGGGGAGCTGTTTTTT. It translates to CASSFNTGELFF.

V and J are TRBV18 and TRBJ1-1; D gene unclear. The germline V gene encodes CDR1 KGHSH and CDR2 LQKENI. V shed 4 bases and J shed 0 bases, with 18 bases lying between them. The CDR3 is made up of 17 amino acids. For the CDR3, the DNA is TGTGCCAGCTCACAAGAAAACGTCGTGTCCATGAACACTGAAGCTTTCTTT. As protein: CASSQENVVSMNTEAFF.

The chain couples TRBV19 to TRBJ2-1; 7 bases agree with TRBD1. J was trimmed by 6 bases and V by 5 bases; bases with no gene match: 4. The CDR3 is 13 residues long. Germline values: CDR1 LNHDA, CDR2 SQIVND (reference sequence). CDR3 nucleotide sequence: TGTGCCAGTAGTCAGGGGGACGGCAATGAGCAGTTCTTC. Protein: CASSQGDGNEQFF.

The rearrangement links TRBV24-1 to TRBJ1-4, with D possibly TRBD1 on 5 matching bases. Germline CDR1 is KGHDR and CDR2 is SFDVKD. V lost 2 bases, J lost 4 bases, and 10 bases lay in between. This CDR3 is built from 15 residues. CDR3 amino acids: CATSDSGTFNEKLFF. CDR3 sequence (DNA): TGTGCCACCAGTGATTCCGGGACCTTTAATGAAAAACTGTTTTTT.

The CDR3 nucleotides are TGTGCCAGCAGCCAAGAATACGGTGGGAGCGGGGTGTCCTCCTACAATGAGCAGTTCTTC. Protein: CASSQEYGGSGVSSYNEQFF. V and J are TRBV4-2 and TRBJ2-1, with TRBD2 matching 7 bases. CDR3 length: 20 amino acids. V was pared by 0 bases and J by 0 bases, with 14 bases of the junction left unmatched. Germline V gene lookup returns CDR1 LGHNA and CDR2 YNFKEQ.

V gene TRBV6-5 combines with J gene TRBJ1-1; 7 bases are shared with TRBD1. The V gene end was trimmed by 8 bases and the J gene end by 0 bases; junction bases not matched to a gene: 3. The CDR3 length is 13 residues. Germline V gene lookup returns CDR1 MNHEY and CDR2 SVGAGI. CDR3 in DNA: TGTGCCAGCCCGACAGGGCTGAACACTGAAGCTTTCTTT. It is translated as CASPTGLNTEAFF.

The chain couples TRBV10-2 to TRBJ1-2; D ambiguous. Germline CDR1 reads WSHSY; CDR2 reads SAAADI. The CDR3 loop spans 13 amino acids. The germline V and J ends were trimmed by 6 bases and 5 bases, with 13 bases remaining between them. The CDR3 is CASSDRGEYGYTF. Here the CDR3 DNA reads TGCGCCAGCAGCGACCGCGGCGAGTATGGCTACACCTTC.

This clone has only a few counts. CDR3 in amino acids: CASSQGSSSSQPQHF. Written as DNA, the CDR3 is TGTGCCAGCAGCCAAGGGTCCTCGTCAAGTCAGCCCCAGCATTTT. This sequence joins TRBV3-1 (or the pseudogene TRBV3-2) and TRBJ1-5; D is unresolved. This CDR3 is built from 15 residues. Germline CDR1 is LGHDT and CDR2 is YNNKEL (reference sequence). Between the trimmed V and J ends, which lost 1 base and 6 bases, there was a span of 13 bases.

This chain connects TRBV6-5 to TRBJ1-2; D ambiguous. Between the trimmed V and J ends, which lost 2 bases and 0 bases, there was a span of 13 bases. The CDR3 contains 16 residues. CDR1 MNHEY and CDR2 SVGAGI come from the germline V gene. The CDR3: CASSYGIREANYGYTF. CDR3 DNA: TGTGCCAGCAGTTACGGGATCCGGGAAGCTAACTATGGCTACACCTTC.

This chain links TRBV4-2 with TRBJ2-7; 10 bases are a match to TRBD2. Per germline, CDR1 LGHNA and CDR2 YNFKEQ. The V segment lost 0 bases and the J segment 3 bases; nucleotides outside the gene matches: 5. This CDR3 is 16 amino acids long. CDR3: CASSQDASGGLYEQYF. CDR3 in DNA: TGTGCCAGCAGCCAAGACGCTAGCGGGGGACTCTACGAGCAGTACTTC.

CDR3 nucleotides: TGTGCCAGTAGTATGGGGACAGGGGGCGCGGGCAATCAGCCCCAGCATTTT. This sequence encodes CASSMGTGGAGNQPQHF. J is TRBJ1-5 and V is TRBV19; 12 bases fit TRBD1. V gave up 3 bases and J gave up 2 bases; unmatched junction bases: 5. The CDR3 spans 17 residues. Germline V gene sequence: CDR1 LNHDA, CDR2 SQIVND (reference sequence).

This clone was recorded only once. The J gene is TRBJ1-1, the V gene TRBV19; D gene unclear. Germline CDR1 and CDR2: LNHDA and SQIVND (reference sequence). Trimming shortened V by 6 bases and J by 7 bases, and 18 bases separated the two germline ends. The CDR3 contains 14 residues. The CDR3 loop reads CASSHGPGPNEAFF. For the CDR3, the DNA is TGTGCCAGTAGCCACGGACCCGGACCCAATGAAGCTTTCTTT. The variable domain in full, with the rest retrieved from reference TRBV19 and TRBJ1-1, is DGGITQSPKYLFRKEGQNVTLSCEQNLNHDAMYWYRQDPGQGLRLIYYSQIVNDFQKGDIAEGYSVSREKKESFPLTVTSAQKNPTAFYLCASSHGPGPNEAFFGQGTRLTVV.

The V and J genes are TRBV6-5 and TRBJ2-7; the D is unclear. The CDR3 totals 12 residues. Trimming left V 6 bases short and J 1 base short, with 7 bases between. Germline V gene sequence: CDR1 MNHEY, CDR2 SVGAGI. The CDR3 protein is CASSHNSYEQYF. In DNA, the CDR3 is TGTGCCAGCAGCCACAATTCCTACGAGCAGTACTTC.

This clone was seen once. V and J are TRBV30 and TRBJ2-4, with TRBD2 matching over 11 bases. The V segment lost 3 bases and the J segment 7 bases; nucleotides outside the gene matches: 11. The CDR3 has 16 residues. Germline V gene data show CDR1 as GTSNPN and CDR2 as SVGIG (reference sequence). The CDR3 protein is CAWSPLLAGVGNIQYF. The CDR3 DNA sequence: TGTGCCTGGAGCCCCCTACTAGCGGGAGTAGGGAACATTCAGTACTTC.

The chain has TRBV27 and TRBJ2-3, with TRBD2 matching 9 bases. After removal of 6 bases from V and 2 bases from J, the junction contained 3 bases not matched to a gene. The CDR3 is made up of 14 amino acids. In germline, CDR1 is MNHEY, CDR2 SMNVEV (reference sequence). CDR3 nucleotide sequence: TGTGCCAGCAGCCGACTAGCGGCCACAGATACGCAGTATTTT. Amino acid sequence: CASSRLAATDTQYF.

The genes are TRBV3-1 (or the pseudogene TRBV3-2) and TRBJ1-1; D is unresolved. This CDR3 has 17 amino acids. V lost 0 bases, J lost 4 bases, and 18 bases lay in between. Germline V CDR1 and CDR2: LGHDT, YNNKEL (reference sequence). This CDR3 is CASSQDLDHTRPTEAFF. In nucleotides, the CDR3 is TGTGCCAGCAGCCAAGATCTGGACCACACGCGTCCCACTGAAGCTTTCTTT.

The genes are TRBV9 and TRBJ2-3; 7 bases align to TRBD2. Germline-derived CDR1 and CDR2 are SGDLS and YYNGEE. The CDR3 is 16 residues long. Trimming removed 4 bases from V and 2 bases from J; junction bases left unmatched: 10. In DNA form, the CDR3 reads TGTGCCAGCAGCTCGACCGGGACTATTAACACAGATACGCAGTATTTT. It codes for CASSSTGTINTDTQYF.

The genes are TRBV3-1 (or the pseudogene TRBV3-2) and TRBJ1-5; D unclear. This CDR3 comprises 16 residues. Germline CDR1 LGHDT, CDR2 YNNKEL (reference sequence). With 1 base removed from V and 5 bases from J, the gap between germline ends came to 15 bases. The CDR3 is CASSQGSGYGDQPQHF. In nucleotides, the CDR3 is TGTGCCAGCAGCCAAGGGTCCGGGTACGGGGATCAGCCCCAGCATTTT.

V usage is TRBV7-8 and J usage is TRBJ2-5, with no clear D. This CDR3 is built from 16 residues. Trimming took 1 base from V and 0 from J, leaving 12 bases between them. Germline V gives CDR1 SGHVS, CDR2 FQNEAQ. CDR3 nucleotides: TGTGCCAGCAGCTTAGTGGAATTGGAGTACCAAGAGACCCAGTACTTC. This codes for CASSLVELEYQETQYF.

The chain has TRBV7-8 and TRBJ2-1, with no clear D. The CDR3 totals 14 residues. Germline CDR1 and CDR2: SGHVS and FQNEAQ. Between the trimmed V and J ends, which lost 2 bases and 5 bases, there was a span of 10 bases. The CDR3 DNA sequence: TGTGCCAGCAGCTTATACGGGTTCAACAATGAGCAGTTCTTC. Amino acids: CASSLYGFNNEQFF.

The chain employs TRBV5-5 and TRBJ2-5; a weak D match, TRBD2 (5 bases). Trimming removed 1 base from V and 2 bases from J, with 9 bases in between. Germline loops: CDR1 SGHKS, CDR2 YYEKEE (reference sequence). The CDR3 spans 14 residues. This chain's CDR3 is CASSLSSGQETQYF. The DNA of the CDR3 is TGTGCCAGCAGCTTGAGTTCGGGACAAGAGACCCAGTACTTC. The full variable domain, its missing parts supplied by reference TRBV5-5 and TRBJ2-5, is DAGVTQSPTHLIKTRGQQVTLRCSPISGHKSVSWYQQVLGQGPQFIFQYYEKEERGRGNFPDRFSARQFPNYSSELNVNALLLGDSALYLCASSLSSGQETQYFGPGTRLLVL.